One T cell receptor (beta chain) is described in this entry. This entry is derived from a study of patients and donors after allogeneic stem cell transplantation. V lost 8 bases, J lost 5 bases, and 8 bases stayed unmatched. The CDR3 has 13 amino acids. Germline CDR1 and CDR2: MNHNS and SASEGT. MiXCR was run by TCRdb on the RT-PCR reads, yielding one entry per CDR3 protein. In the table there are approximately 410,000 distinct CDR3 sequences, 16% of which are singletons. The rearrangement uses TRBV6-1 and TRBJ1-2; 7 bases match TRBD1. The specimen was blood, either unsorted or a sorted T cell fraction (not recorded which). This receptor was obtained from a human donor who was either an allogeneic HSCT recipient or a stem cell or donor lymphocyte infusion donor (not recorded which). It is not recorded whose cells these are; they may come from a transplant donor. The CDR3 loop reads CASARGRQYGYTF. The CDR3 DNA is TGTGCCAGCGCGAGGGGGCGCCAGTATGGCTACACCTTC.